Below, one T cell receptor beta chain is given with its context. Its antigen remains undetermined. The record has no base qualities; no much larger clone is one base away. A single peripheral blood draw of about 116 mL on average was collected from each donor into heparinised tubes. A BD FACSAria II was used to sort naive, central memory, regulatory and stem cell-like memory CD4+ T cells with a panel that included CD45RO, CCR7, CD25, CD127, CD95 and CD27. All sorted populations exceeded 98% purity. PBMCs were isolated right away by Lymphoprep density gradient centrifugation and were stained directly, without culture. So that batch effects would be minimized, each experiment stained and sorted samples in pairs, pairing one healthy donor with one patient. All of the isolated RNA was reverse transcribed with the High Capacity cDNA Reverse Transcription Kit, so expressed TCRB transcripts were sequenced. Deep immunoSEQ sequencing was performed on naive, central memory and regulatory T cell samples, with an average of approximately 4 million total reads per sample. Sorted cells were lysed in RLT buffer and RNA was extracted with DNase-treated RNeasy Micro or Mini kits, depending on cell number. To prevent cross-contamination, every cell subset was processed on its own, while patient and healthy donor samples were processed together. The immunoSEQ multiplex PCR was used to amplify TCRB sequences from cDNA, generating 87-bp fragments that spanned the CDR3 region. Sequencing of the amplicons was performed on the Illumina HiSeq platform. The authors processed their data as follows. Synthetic template baselines were used to correct PCR bias computationally, reads within Hamming distance 2 were collapsed, and singletons that could not be merged were discarded. Reads were aligned against IMGT to assign V, D and J genes, CDR3 length and insertions or deletions at six rearrangement sites. Within each subset, clonotype counts were normalized to sorted cell number, and only after that were true diversity and Gini coefficients computed with the tcR R package. The overlap coefficient, calculated on TCRB nucleotide sequences, was used to measure repertoire sharing. As a proxy for the pre-selection repertoire, out-of-frame TCRB sequences from naive cells were analyzed. TCRdb mirrors the immuneACCESS table, restricted to in-frame sequences. Some clones are absent from its copies; in checked studies, under half trace to an unresolved V gene, and the reason for the others is unknown. V and J calls and clone size are as listed in that table; D and trimming were resolved from the DNA. The table for this sample lists a few hundred thousand clones; 11% of them were counted only once. The ten top clones hold more than 0.015% of the sample.

The data were obtained in a study of beta chain features in type 1 diabetes (dated by TCRdb to the late 2010s). Regarding the complete study: Patients and healthy donors did not differ in mean age, gender distribution, total cell number or subset yield. A total of 100 million to 140 million sorted cells were examined across all samples, and the number of cells per subset was strongly correlated with RNA yield. The study compared the TCRB repertoires of sorted circulating CD4+ T cell subsets in recently diagnosed type 1 diabetes patients with those in matched healthy donors. Regulatory and stem cell-like memory subsets were isolated from only 8 patients and roughly eight healthy donors, whereas naive and central memory subsets came from all 30 or so donors. The research as a whole found: Sequencing cDNA rather than genomic DNA could over-represent highly expressing activated cells, although activation and CD3 levels did not differ between groups. Fewer insertions and more nucleotide deletions at VDJ recombination sites were observed in patients with type 1 diabetes, implying thymic rearrangement abnormalities. Shorter templates might have been favored by PCR, but patient and control samples were amplified and corrected together, so both groups would have been affected equally by any skew. The naive, central memory and regulatory TCRB repertoires appeared to resemble one another more closely among patients than among healthy donors. Type 1 diabetes patients showed a moderate but significant shortening of TCRB CDR3 length in all four CD4+ subsets. Because the HLA sub-analyses included only small numbers of individuals, any influence of HLA type on TCRB rearrangement was left unresolved.

Counted from cysteine to phenylalanine, this CDR3 has 12 amino acids. Only the CDR3 part of the read is kept: 36 bases, read in frame from the first base. V lost 4 bases and J lost 4 bases; the stretch between them is 8 bases long. CDR1 and CDR2, per the germline V gene, are MNHNS and SASEGT. The sequence derives from a man aged 25 to 40 with type 1 diabetes. The chain is assembled from TRBV6-1 and TRBJ2-7; no D gene is confidently identified. Sequencing was carried out using naive CD4+ T cells from blood. What the cell subset or site label conveys for this sample: true naive CD4+ T cells. The nucleotides read TGTGCCAGCAGTGGACCCGGGTACGAGCAGTACTTC. It specifies CASSGPGYEQYF.